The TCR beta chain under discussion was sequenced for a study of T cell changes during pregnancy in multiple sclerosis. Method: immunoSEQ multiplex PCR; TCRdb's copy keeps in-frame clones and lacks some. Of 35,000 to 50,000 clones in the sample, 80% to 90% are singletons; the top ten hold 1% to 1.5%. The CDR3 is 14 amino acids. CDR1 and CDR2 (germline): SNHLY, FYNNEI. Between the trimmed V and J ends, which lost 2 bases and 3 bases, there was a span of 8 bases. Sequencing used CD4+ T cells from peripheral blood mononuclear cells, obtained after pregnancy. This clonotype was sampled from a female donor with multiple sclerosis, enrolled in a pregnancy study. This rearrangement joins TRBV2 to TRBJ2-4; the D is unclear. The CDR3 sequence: CASSESVNKNIQYF. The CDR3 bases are TGTGCCAGCAGTGAATCCGTTAACAAAAACATTCAGTACTTC.